This note documents a single T cell receptor (beta chain) sequence. The sample comes from a study of preoperative IRX-2 immunotherapy in early breast cancer. Sequencing was performed with immunoSEQ multiplex PCR; in TCRdb, only in-frame clones are kept and a portion is missing. The top ten hold approximately 9.9% of the sample, which has tens of thousands of clones, 90% seen once. Treatment specified: preoperative locoregional IRX-2 cytokine immunotherapy. Preoperative locoregional IRX-2 cytokine immunotherapy was tested in the phase Ib source study. Sampling was conducted from a patient treated with IRX-2 immunotherapy. This TCR derives from a human donor with breast cancer.

The chain's CDR3 is CASSQGRGAFF. CDR3 bases: TGTGCCAGCAGTCAAGGACGGGGGGCTTTCTTT. The V gene is TRBV28, the J gene TRBJ1-1, with a tentative D call TRBD1 (5 bases). This CDR3 is built from 11 residues. The germline V gene has CDR1 MDHEN and CDR2 SYDVKM. V was clipped by 5 bases and J by 11 bases, with 12 bases between them. Complete variable domain (other parts from reference TRBV28 and TRBJ1-1): DVKVTQSSRYLVKRTGEKVFLECVQDMDHENMFWYRQDPGLGLRLIYFSYDVKMKEKGDIPEGYSVSREKKERFSLILESASTNQTSMYLCASSQGRGAFFGQGTRLTVV.